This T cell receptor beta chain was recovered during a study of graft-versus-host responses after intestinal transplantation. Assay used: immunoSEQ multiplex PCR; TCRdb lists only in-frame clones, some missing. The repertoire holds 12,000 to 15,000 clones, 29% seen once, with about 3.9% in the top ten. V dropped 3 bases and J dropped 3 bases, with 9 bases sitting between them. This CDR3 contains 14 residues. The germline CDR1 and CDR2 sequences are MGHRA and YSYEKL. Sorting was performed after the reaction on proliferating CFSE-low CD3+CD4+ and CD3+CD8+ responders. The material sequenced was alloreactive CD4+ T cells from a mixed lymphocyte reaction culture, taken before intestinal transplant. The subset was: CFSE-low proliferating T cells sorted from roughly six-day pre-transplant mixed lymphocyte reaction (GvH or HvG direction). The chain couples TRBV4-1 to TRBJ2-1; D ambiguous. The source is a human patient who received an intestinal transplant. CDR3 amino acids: CASSHHIRYNEQFF. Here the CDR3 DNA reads TGCGCCAGCAGCCACCACATCCGCTACAATGAGCAGTTCTTC.